This passage covers 4 T cell receptor beta chains from one sample sequenced in a study of T-cell memory formation after mild COVID-19. TCRdb redid the calling of the 5' RACE reads with MiXCR, one entry per CDR3 protein. The table has 450,000 or so distinct CDR3 sequences, roughly 20% seen once; the top ten hold around 9.2%. Source material: PBMCs or a T cell subset sorted from them (not recorded which). These receptor sequences come from an adult woman who had mild COVID-19 (a few samples of this study predate the infection). Cell type and time point are not known.

The rearrangement links TRBV5-1 to TRBJ1-1; D gene uncertain. The CDR3 totals 13 residues. V was trimmed by 0 bases and J by 8 bases, leaving 11 bases between them. Germline CDR1 and CDR2: SGHRS and YFSETQ. The CDR3 spells CASSLALATEAFF. The CDR3 region has the DNA TGCGCCAGCAGCTTGGCCTTGGCGACGGAAGCTTTCTTT.

The sample holds many counts of this clonotype. The chain combines TRBV7-9 with TRBJ2-1, with TRBD2 matching over 13 bases. V lost 5 bases, J lost 9 bases, and 10 bases stayed unmatched. The V gene's germline CDR1 is SEHNR and CDR2 FQNEAQ (reference sequence). The CDR3 has 16 amino acids. The CDR3 here is CASSPRTSGGGVEQFF. The CDR3 DNA reads as TGTGCCAGCAGCCCTAGGACTAGCGGGGGCGGCGTTGAGCAGTTCTTC.

The table lists this clonotype with a count of one. The chain joins TRBV6-6 to TRBJ1-6; weak D call: TRBD1 (6 bases). This CDR3 region has 14 residues. Trimming pared 8 bases from V and 11 bases from J, leaving 19 bases between. Germline V gene sequence: CDR1 MNHNY, CDR2 SVGAGI (reference sequence). The CDR3 spells CASAGGNLFAPLHF. DNA of the CDR3: TGTGCCAGCGCGGGGGGCAACTTATTCGCACCCCTCCACTTT.

This clonotype was observed a few times. The gene calls are TRBV7-9 and TRBJ2-2; the match to TRBD2 covers 11 bases. CDR3 size: 15 residues. Germline V gene sequence: CDR1 SEHNR, CDR2 FQNEAQ (reference sequence). The V gene end was trimmed by 5 bases and the J gene end by 5 bases; junction bases not matched to a gene: 4. This chain's CDR3 is CASSPGLAVTGELFF. For the CDR3, the DNA is TGTGCCAGCAGCCCGGGACTAGCGGTTACCGGGGAGCTGTTTTTT.